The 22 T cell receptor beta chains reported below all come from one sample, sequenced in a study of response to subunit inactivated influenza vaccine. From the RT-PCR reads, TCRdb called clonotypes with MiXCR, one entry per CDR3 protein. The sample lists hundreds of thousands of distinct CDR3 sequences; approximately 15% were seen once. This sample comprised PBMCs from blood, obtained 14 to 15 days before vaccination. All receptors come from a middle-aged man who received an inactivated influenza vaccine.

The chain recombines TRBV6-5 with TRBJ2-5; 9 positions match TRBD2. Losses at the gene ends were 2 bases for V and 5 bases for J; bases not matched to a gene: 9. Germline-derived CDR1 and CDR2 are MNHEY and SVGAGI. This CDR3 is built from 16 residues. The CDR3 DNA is TGTGCCAGCAGTTACGGGCGGGGGGGCCGTTTGGAGACCCAGTACTTC. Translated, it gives CASSYGRGGRLETQYF.

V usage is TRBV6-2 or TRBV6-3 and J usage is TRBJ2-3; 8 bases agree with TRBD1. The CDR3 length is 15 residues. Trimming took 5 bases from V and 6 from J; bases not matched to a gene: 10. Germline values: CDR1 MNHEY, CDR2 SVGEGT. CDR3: CASSPGQGHGDTQYF. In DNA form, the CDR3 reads TGTGCCAGCAGTCCTGGACAGGGCCACGGGGATACGCAGTATTTT.

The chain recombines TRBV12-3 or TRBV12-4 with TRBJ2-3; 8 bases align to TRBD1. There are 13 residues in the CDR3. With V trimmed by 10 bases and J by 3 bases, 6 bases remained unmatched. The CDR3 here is CATRTGMTDTQYF. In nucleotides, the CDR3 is TGTGCCACTCGGACAGGGATGACAGATACGCAGTATTTT.

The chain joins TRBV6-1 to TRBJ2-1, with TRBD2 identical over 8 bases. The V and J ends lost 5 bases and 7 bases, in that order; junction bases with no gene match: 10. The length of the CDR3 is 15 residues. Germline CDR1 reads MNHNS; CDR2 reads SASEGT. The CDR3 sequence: CASSPGTRKMNEQFF. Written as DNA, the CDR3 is TGTGCCAGCAGTCCAGGGACTAGAAAAATGAATGAGCAGTTCTTC.

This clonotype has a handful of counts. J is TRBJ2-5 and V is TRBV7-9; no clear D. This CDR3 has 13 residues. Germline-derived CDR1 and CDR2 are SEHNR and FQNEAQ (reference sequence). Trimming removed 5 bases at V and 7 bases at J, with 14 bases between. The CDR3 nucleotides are TGTGCCAGCAGCCCCCGGATGCCAGGGACCCAGTACTTC. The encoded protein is CASSPRMPGTQYF.

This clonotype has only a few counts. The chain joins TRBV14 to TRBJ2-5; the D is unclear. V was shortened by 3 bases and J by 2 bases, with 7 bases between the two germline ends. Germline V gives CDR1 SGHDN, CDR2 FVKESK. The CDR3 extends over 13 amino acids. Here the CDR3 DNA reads TGTGCCAGCAGCCATGTATTACAAGAGACCCAGTACTTC. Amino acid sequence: CASSHVLQETQYF.

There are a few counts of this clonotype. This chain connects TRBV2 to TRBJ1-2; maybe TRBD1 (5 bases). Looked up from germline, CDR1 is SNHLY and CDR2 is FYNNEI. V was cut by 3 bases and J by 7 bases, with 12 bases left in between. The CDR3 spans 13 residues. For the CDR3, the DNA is TGTGCCAGCAGTGATTGGGGGAGAAGTGGCTACACCTTC. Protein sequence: CASSDWGRSGYTF.

This CDR3 reads CSVEDWSGYTDTQYF. The CDR3 DNA reads TGCAGCGTTGAAGATTGGTCAGGGTACACAGATACGCAGTATTTT. The chain joins TRBV29-1 to TRBJ2-3, with D perhaps matching TRBD1 (5 bases). Germline CDR1 and CDR2: SQVTM and ANQGSEA. The CDR3 has 15 amino acids. The V and J ends lost 0 bases and 2 bases respectively, with 12 bases between them.

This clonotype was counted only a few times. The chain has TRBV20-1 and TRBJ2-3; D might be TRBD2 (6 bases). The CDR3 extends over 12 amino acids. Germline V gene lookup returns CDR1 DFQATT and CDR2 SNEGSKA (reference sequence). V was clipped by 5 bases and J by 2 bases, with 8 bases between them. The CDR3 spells CSASGVTDTQYF. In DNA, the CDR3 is TGCAGTGCTTCGGGAGTCACAGATACGCAGTATTTT.

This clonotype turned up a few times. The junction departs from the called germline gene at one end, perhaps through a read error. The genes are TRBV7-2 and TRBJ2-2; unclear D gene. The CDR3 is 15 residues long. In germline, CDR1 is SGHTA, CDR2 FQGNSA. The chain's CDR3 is CASRLGGQNTGELFF. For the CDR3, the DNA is TGTGCCAGCAGGTTAGGCGGCCAAAACACCGGGGAGCTGTTTTTT.

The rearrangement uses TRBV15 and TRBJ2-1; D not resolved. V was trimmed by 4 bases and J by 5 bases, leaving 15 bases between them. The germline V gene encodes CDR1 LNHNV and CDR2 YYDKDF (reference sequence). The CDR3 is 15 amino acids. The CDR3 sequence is CATSKDVQSDNEQFF. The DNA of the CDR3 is TGTGCCACCAGCAAAGATGTCCAGTCAGACAATGAGCAGTTCTTC.

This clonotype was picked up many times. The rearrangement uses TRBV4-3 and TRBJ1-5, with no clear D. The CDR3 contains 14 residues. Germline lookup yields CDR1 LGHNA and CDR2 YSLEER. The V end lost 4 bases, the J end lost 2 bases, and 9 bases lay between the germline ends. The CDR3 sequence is CASSLHLGNQPQHF. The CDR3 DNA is TGCGCCAGCAGCCTCCACTTAGGCAATCAGCCCCAGCATTTT.

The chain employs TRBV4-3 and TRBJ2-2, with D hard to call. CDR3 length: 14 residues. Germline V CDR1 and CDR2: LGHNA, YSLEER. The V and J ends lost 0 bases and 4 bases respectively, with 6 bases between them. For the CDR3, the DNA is TGCGCCAGCAGCCAAGATTTGATCACCGGGGAGCTGTTTTTT. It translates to CASSQDLITGELFF.

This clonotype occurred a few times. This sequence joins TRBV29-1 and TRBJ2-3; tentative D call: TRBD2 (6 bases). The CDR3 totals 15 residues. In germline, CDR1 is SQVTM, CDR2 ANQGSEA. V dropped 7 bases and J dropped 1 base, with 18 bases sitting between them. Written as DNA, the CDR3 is TGCAGCGGCGGGGTGATAGGGGTTGGCACAGATACGCAGTATTTT. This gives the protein CSGGVIGVGTDTQYF.

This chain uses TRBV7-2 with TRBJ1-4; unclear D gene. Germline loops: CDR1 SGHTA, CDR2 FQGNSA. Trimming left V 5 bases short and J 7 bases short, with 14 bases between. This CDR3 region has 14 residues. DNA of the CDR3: TGTGCCAGCAGCGAGAGGACGGGCCGTGAAAAACTGTTTTTT. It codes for CASSERTGREKLFF.

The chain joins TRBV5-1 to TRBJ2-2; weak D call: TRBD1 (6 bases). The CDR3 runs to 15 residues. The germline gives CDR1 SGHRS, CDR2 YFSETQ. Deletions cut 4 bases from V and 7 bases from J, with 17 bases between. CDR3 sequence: CASSTGPPRGGELFF. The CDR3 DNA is TGCGCCAGCAGCACGGGCCCTCCCAGGGGCGGGGAGCTGTTTTTT.

This chain's CDR3 is CASSQEWSSYNEQFF. The CDR3 DNA sequence: TGCGCCAGCAGCCAAGAGTGGAGCTCCTACAATGAGCAGTTCTTC. The chain uses TRBV4-3 and TRBJ2-1; D is undetermined. V dropped 0 bases and J dropped 0 bases, with 6 bases sitting between them. CDR3 length: 15 residues. Germline V CDR1 and CDR2: LGHNA, YSLEER.

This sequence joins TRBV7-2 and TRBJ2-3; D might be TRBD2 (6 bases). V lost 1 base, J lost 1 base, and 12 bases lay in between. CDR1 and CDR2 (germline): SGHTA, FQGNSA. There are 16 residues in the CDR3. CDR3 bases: TGTGCCAGCAGCTTAGGGCTAGCGTCAGGCACAGATACGCAGTATTTT. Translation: CASSLGLASGTDTQYF. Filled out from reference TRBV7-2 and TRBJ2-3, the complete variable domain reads GAGVSQSPSNKVTEKGKDVELRCDPISGHTALYWYRQSLGQGLEFLIYFQGNSAPDKSGLPSDRFSAERTGGSVSTLTIQRTQQEDSAVYLCASSLGLASGTDTQYFGPGTRLTVL.

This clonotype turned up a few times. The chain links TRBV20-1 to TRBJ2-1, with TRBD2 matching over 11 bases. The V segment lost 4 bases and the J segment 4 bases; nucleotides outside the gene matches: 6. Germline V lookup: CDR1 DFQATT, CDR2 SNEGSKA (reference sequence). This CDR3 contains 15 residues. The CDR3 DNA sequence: TGCAGTGCTACAACGACTAGCGGGAAATACAATGAGCAGTTCTTC. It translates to CSATTTSGKYNEQFF.

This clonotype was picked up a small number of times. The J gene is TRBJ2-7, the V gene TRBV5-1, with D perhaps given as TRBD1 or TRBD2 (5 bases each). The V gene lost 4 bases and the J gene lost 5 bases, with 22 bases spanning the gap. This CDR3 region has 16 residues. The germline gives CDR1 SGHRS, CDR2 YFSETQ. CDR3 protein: CASSPGHGALPNEQYF. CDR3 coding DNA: TGCGCCAGCAGCCCTGGCCACGGGGCCCTCCCGAACGAGCAGTACTTC.

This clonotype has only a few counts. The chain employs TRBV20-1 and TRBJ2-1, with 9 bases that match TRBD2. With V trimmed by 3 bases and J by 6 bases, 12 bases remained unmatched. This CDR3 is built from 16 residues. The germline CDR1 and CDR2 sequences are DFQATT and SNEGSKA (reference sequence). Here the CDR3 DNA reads TGCAGTGCTAGGCGTCTGGCGGGAGGGGTGGGCAATGAGCAGTTCTTC. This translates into CSARRLAGGVGNEQFF.

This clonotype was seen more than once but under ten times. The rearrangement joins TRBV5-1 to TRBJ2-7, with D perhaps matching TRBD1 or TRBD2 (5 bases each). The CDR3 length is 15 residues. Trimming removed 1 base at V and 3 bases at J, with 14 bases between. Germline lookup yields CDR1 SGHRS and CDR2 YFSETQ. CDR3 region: CASSLSRGLSYEQYF. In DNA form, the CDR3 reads TGCGCCAGCAGCTTGTCACGGGGCCTTAGCTACGAGCAGTACTTC.